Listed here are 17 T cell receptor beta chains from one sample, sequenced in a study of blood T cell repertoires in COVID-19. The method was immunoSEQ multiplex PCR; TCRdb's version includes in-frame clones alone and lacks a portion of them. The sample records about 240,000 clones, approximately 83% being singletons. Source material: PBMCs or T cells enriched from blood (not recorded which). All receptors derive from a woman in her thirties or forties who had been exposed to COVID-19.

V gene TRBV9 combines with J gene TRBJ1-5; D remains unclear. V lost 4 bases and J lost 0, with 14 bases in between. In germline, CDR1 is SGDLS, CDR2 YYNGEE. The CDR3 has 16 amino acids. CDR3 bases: TGTGCCAGCAGCCCCGGCGCGGACTATAGCAATCAGCCCCAGCATTTT. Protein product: CASSPGADYSNQPQHF.

CDR3 amino acids: CASRHPGQGGGEQFF. As DNA, the CDR3 is TGTGCCAGCAGGCACCCGGGCCAGGGAGGGGGTGAGCAGTTCTTC. The V and J genes are TRBV7-2 and TRBJ2-1, with a weak D call TRBD2 (7 bases). CDR3 length equals 15 residues. Trimming left V 6 bases short and J 9 bases short, with 21 bases between. Per germline, CDR1 SGHTA and CDR2 FQGNSA.

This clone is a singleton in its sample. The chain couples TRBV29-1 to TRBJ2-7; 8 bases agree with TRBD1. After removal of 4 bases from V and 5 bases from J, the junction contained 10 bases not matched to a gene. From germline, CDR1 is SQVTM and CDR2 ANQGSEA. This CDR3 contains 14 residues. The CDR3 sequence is CSVGGQGAVHEQYF. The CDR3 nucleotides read TGCAGCGTTGGGGGGCAGGGGGCTGTCCACGAGCAGTACTTC.

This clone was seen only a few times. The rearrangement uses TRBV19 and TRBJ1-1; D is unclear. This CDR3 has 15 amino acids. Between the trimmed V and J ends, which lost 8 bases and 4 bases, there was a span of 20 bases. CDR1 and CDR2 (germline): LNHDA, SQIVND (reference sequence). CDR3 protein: CASYNIDLAGTEAFF. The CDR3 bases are TGTGCCAGTTACAATATAGACTTAGCGGGCACTGAAGCTTTCTTT.

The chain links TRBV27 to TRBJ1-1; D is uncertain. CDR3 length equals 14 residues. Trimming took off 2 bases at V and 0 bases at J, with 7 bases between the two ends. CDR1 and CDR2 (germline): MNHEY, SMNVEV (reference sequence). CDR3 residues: CASSLGHMNTEAFF. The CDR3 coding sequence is TGTGCCAGCAGTTTAGGCCACATGAACACTGAAGCTTTCTTT.

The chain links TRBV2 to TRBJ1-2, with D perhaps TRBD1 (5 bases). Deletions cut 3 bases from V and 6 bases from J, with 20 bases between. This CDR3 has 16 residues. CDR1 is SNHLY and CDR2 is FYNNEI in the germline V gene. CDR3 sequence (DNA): TGTGCCAGCAGTGACGGGACTAGTGGGGGTGCACATGGCTACACCTTC. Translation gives CASSDGTSGGAHGYTF. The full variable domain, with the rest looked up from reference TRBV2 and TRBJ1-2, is EPEVTQTPSHQVTQMGQEVILRCVPISNHLYFYWYRQILGQKVEFLVSFYNNEISEKSEIFDDQFSVERPDGSNFTLKIRSTKLEDSAMYFCASSDGTSGGAHGYTFGSGTRLTVV.

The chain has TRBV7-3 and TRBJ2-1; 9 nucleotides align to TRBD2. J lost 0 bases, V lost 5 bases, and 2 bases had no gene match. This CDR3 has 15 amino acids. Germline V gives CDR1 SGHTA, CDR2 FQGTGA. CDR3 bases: TGTGCCAGCAGCCTAGCGGGGTCCTCCTACAATGAGCAGTTCTTC. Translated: CASSLAGSSYNEQFF. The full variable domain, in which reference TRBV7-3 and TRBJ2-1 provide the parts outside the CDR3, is GAGVSQTPSNKVTEKGKYVELRCDPISGHTALYWYRQSLGQGPEFLIYFQGTGAADDSGLPNDRFFAVRPEGSVSTLKIQRTERGDSAVYLCASSLAGSSYNEQFFGPGTRLTVL.

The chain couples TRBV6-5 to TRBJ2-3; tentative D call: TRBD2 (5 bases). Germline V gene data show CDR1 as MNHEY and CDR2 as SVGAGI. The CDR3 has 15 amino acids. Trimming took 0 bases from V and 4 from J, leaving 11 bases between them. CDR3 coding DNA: TGTGCCAGCAGTTACTCCCGGGAAGTCCCAGATACGCAGTATTTT. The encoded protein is CASSYSREVPDTQYF.

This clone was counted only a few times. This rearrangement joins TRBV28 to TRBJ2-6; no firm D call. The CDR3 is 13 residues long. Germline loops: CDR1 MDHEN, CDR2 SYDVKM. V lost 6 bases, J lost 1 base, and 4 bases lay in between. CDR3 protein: CASRLSGANVLTF. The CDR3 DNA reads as TGTGCCAGCAGGCTATCTGGGGCCAACGTCCTGACTTTC.

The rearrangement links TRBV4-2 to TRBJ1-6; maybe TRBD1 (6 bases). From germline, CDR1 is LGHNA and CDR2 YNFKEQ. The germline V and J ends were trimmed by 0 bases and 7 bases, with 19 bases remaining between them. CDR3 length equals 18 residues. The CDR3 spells CASSQDSIGGRGNSPLHF. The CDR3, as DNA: TGTGCCAGCAGCCAAGATTCTATTGGAGGCAGGGGAAATTCACCCCTCCACTTT.

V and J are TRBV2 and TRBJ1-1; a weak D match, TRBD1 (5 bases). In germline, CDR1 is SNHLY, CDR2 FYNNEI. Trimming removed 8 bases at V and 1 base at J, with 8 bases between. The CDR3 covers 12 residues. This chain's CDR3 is CASRQWNTEAFF. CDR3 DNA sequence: TGTGCCAGCCGACAGTGGAACACTGAAGCTTTCTTT. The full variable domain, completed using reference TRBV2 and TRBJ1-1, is EPEVTQTPSHQVTQMGQEVILRCVPISNHLYFYWYRQILGQKVEFLVSFYNNEISEKSEIFDDQFSVERPDGSNFTLKIRSTKLEDSAMYFCASRQWNTEAFFGQGTRLTVV.

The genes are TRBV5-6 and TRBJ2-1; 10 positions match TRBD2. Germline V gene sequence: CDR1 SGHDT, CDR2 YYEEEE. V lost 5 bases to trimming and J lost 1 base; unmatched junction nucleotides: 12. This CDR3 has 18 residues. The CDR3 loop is CASSHRAGGRRSYNEQFF. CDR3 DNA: TGTGCCAGCAGTCATCGAGCGGGGGGGCGACGGTCCTACAATGAGCAGTTCTTC.

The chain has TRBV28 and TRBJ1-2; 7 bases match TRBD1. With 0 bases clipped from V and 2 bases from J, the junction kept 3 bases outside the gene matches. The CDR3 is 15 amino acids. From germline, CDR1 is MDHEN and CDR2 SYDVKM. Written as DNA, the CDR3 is TGTGCCAGCAGTTTATGGGCAGGGGGAAACTATGGCTACACCTTC. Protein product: CASSLWAGGNYGYTF.

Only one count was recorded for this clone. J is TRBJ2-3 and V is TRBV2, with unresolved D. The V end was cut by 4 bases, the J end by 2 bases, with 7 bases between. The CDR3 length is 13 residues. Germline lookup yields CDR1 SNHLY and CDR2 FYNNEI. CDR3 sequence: CASSVSHTDTQYF. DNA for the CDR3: TGTGCCAGCAGTGTGAGCCACACAGATACGCAGTATTTT.

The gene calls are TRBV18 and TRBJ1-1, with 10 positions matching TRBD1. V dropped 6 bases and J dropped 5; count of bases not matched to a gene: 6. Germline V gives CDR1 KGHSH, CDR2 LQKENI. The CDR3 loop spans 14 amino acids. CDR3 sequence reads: CASSPGQGRTEAFF. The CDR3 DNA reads TGTGCCAGCTCGCCGGGACAGGGGAGGACTGAAGCTTTCTTT.

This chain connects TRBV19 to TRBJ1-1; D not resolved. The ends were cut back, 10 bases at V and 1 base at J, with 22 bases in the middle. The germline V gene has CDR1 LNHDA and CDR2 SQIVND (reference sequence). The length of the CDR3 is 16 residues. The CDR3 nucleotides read TGTGCCACCATTCGACCAGGTGGTGGCCGGAACACTGAAGCTTTCTTT. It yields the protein CATIRPGGGRNTEAFF.

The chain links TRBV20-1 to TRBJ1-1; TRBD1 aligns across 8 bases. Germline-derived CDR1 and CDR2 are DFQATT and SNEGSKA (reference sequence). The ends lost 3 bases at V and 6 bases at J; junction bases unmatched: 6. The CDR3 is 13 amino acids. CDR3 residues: CSASKQGVPEAFF. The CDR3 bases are TGCAGTGCTAGTAAACAGGGGGTCCCTGAAGCTTTCTTT.